This T cell receptor beta chain comes out of a study of CD8+CD57+ T cells in acquired aplastic anemia. Germline CDR1 and CDR2: SGHVS and FQNEAQ. The CDR3 covers 14 residues. The V end was cut by 6 bases, the J end by 4 bases, with 16 bases between. Those patients picked for sequencing had displayed CD8+CD57+ cell expansion on flow cytometry. Genomic DNA constituted the template upon which TCR beta VDJ and CDR3 profiling was performed. One entry per CDR3 protein, called by TCRdb with MiXCR from the reads. The profile shows about 240,000 distinct CDR3 sequences, more than 45% of them singletons. J is TRBJ2-7 and V is TRBV7-8; a possible D gene is TRBD2 (7 bases). The sequenced sample consisted of sorted CD4+, CD8+, or CD8+CD57+ T cells (not recorded which) from PBMCs. The TCR was taken from a human donor with aplastic anemia. The CDR3 DNA reads TGTGCCAGCAGTTACTCCGGGGGGCCGTACGAGCAGTACTTC. This codes for CASSYSGGPYEQYF.